These 10 T cell receptor beta chains came from one sample sequenced in a study of blood T cell repertoires in COVID-19. Produced via immunoSEQ multiplex PCR; TCRdb's table is partial and in-frame only. The table lists over 60,000 clones, roughly 89% of them singletons, with 5.3% in the top ten. The specimen sequenced was peripheral blood. These receptors originate from a man aged 50 to 60 with acute or convalescent COVID-19.

The gene calls are TRBV21-1 and TRBJ2-3; TRBD2, the table's D call, was not compared with the DNA. TRBV21-1 is annotated as a pseudogene. The CDR3 covers 20 residues. In nucleotides, the CDR3 is TGTGCCAGCAGCGGAGAGGGACTAGCGGGAGCCGCGGATGTCACAGATACGCAGTATTTT. It specifies CASSGEGLAGAADVTDTQYF.

Worth noting for this clone: At one end the junction does not follow the germline gene, possibly because of a read error. This sequence joins TRBV7-9 and TRBJ1-1; 9 bases map to TRBD1. This CDR3 has 15 residues. Germline assignment: CDR1 SEHNR and CDR2 FQNEAQ (reference sequence). CDR3 coding DNA: TGTGCCAGCAGCTTGACGGGACAGGGAGGGTCTGAGGCTTTCTTT. Protein product: CASSLTGQGGSEAFF.

This clone came up once. The V call is TRBV14, the J call TRBJ1-6, with D hard to call. Germline values: CDR1 SGHDN, CDR2 FVKESK. The CDR3 length is 14 residues. Trimming took off 0 bases at V and 9 bases at J, with 9 bases between the two ends. Written as DNA, the CDR3 is TGTGCCAGCAGCCAAGAATCAAGGAGTTCACCCCTCCACTTT. This sequence encodes CASSQESRSSPLHF.

This rearrangement joins TRBV18 to TRBJ2-7; TRBD1 aligns across 10 bases. The V gene end was trimmed by 6 bases and the J gene end by 1 base; junction bases not matched to a gene: 6. CDR1 is KGHSH, CDR2 LQKENI, per germline. The CDR3 loop spans 15 amino acids. CDR3 sequence: CASSPGTGVSYEQYF. For the CDR3, the DNA is TGTGCCAGCTCCCCCGGGACAGGGGTTTCCTACGAGCAGTACTTC.

V gene TRBV5-1 combines with J gene TRBJ2-2, with a tentative D call TRBD2 (7 bases). Between the trimmed V and J ends, which lost 0 bases and 2 bases, there was a span of 17 bases. Per the germline V gene, CDR1 is SGHRS and CDR2 is YFSETQ. The CDR3 length is 18 residues. DNA of the CDR3: TGCGCCAGCAGCTTGGTCGCGGGGGCGGCCCCTAACACCGGGGAGCTGTTTTTT. This sequence encodes CASSLVAGAAPNTGELFF. Full variable domain (remainder filled in from reference TRBV5-1 and TRBJ2-2): KAGVTQTPRYLIKTRGQQVTLSCSPISGHRSVSWYQQTPGQGLQFLFEYFSETQRNKGNFPGRFSGRQFSNSRSEMNVSTLELGDSALYLCASSLVAGAAPNTGELFFGEGSRLTVL.

V is TRBV10-3 and J is TRBJ2-3, with 9 bases lining up with TRBD2. Trimming at V came to 2 bases and at J to 6 bases, leaving 6 bases not matched to a gene. Germline loops: CDR1 ENHRY, CDR2 SYGVKD. CDR3 length equals 15 residues. The CDR3 here is CAISESGGRGDTQYF. The CDR3 bases are TGTGCCATCAGTGAGAGTGGCGGGAGGGGGGATACGCAGTATTTT.

The chain carries TRBV13 and TRBJ2-1; TRBD2 matches 10 bases. This CDR3 is built from 17 residues. CDR1 is PRHDT and CDR2 is FYEKMQ in the germline V gene (reference sequence). Losses at the gene ends were 3 bases for V and 0 bases for J; bases not matched to a gene: 5. The CDR3 here is CASSFPTSGDSYNEQFF. CDR3 in DNA: TGTGCCAGCAGCTTCCCTACTAGCGGGGACTCCTACAATGAGCAGTTCTTC.

This rearrangement joins TRBV7-8 to TRBJ2-3; TRBD2 agrees at 11 bases. The CDR3 totals 18 residues. Germline CDR1 reads SGHVS; CDR2 reads FQNEAQ. The trim removed 5 bases at V and 1 base at J, leaving 11 bases unmatched. The CDR3 protein is CASSRRTSGRGGTDTQYF. The CDR3 nucleotides read TGTGCCAGCAGCCGTCGCACTAGCGGGAGAGGCGGCACAGATACGCAGTATTTT.

The rearrangement uses TRBV10-3 and TRBJ1-3, with no clear D. Trimming left V 8 bases short and J 2 bases short, with 10 bases between. CDR1 and CDR2 (germline): ENHRY, SYGVKD. The CDR3 loop spans 13 amino acids. The CDR3 DNA sequence: TGTGCCATCTCTCGGGGAGCTGGAAACACCATATATTTT. Its translation is CAISRGAGNTIYF.

V gene TRBV7-7 combines with J gene TRBJ2-1, with D hard to call. Germline assignment: CDR1 SSHAT and CDR2 FNYEAQ (reference sequence). The CDR3 contains 15 residues. V was clipped by 1 base and J by 0 bases, with 7 bases between them. CDR3 nucleotides: TGTGCCAGCAGCTTAGAATTCAGCTCCTACAATGAGCAGTTCTTC. It specifies CASSLEFSSYNEQFF.